Below, 27 T cell receptor beta chains from the same sample are listed, as sequenced in a study of identical twins. TCRdb ran MiXCR on the 5' RACE reads and lists one entry per CDR3 protein. The sample holds 200,000 to 250,000 distinct CDR3 sequences, 7% to 8.5% seen once. The same specimen was also included in a second study, on yellow fever vaccine responses in identical twins.

Sequencing input: CD8+ T cells sorted from blood. The receptor set was obtained from a young woman in good health.

This clonotype occurred a few times. The chain uses TRBV2 and TRBJ2-1, with D hard to call. Germline V gene sequence: CDR1 SNHLY, CDR2 FYNNEI. The CDR3 contains 10 residues. V shed 1 base and J shed 10 bases, with 2 bases lying between them. The chain's CDR3 is CASSEDEQFF. The CDR3 coding sequence is TGTGCCAGCAGTGAAGACGAGCAGTTCTTC. Looking up the rest from reference TRBV2 and TRBJ2-1 gives the full variable domain: EPEVTQTPSHQVTQMGQEVILRCVPISNHLYFYWYRQILGQKVEFLVSFYNNEISEKSEIFDDQFSVERPDGSNFTLKIRSTKLEDSAMYFCASSEDEQFFGPGTRLTVL.

This chain connects TRBV6-1 to TRBJ2-3; D is perhaps TRBD2 (6 bases). The ends were cut back, 6 bases at V and 4 bases at J, with 23 bases in the middle. The CDR3 is 17 residues long. CDR1 is MNHNS and CDR2 is SASEGT in the germline V gene. The CDR3 bases are TGTGCCAGCAGCCCAGGCGACCTAGCGAAAGGCTCAGATACGCAGTATTTT. This translates into CASSPGDLAKGSDTQYF.

The rearrangement links TRBV18 to TRBJ2-5; D tentatively fits TRBD1 or TRBD2 (5 bases each). CDR3 length: 13 residues. Per germline, CDR1 KGHSH and CDR2 LQKENI. Trimming left V 2 bases short and J 5 bases short, with 9 bases between. The CDR3 bases are TGTGCCAGCTCACCAAGGGACCCTGAGACCCAGTACTTC. Translating gives CASSPRDPETQYF.

The rearrangement links TRBV3-1 to TRBJ2-3, with TRBD2 identical over 14 bases. There are 19 residues in the CDR3. Germline V gene data show CDR1 as LGHDT and CDR2 as YNNKEL (reference sequence). J was trimmed by 6 bases and V by 10 bases; bases with no gene match: 21. The CDR3 region has the DNA TGTGCCATCTGCCATCGGTCACCGGGACTAGCGGGAGTCAGGGATACGCAGTATTTT. Translation gives CAICHRSPGLAGVRDTQYF.

The table lists this clonotype with many counts. The J gene is TRBJ2-1, the V gene TRBV28; TRBD2 aligns across 7 bases. The CDR3 is 15 residues long. Germline-derived CDR1 and CDR2 are MDHEN and SYDVKM. V lost 2 bases, J lost 6 bases, and 7 bases stayed unmatched. The CDR3 here is CASSLGGLPINEQFF. In DNA, the CDR3 is TGTGCCAGCAGTTTAGGGGGACTACCGATCAATGAGCAGTTCTTC.

In its sample, this clonotype was seen a few times. This chain links TRBV20-1 with TRBJ2-5; tentatively, D is TRBD1 (5 bases). The CDR3 runs to 14 residues. Germline V gene data show CDR1 as DFQATT and CDR2 as SNEGSKA (reference sequence). V gave up 0 bases and J gave up 2 bases, with 10 bases separating them. The CDR3 here is CSAREGDRQETQYF. In nucleotides, the CDR3 is TGCAGTGCTAGAGAAGGAGACAGACAAGAGACCCAGTACTTC.

The chain carries TRBV7-3 and TRBJ2-1; 9 nucleotides match TRBD1. V shed 0 bases and J 6 bases; nucleotides not matched to a gene: 6. Germline V gives CDR1 SGHTA, CDR2 FQGTGA. This CDR3 contains 16 residues. The CDR3 is CASSLTVGQGFNEQFF. The CDR3 DNA follows: TGTGCCAGCAGCTTAACGGTGGGACAGGGTTTCAATGAGCAGTTCTTC.

The table lists this clonotype with a few counts. The V call is TRBV7-6, the J call TRBJ2-3; a weak D match, TRBD2 (6 bases). Germline V gene data show CDR1 as SGHVS and CDR2 as FNYEAQ. With 2 bases removed from V and 6 bases from J, the gap between germline ends came to 15 bases. This CDR3 has 15 amino acids. In nucleotides, the CDR3 is TGTGCCAGCAGCTTAACGCCCGGGAGCGGTGATACGCAGTATTTT. As protein: CASSLTPGSGDTQYF.

This clonotype was picked up a small number of times. This rearrangement joins TRBV7-8 to TRBJ2-1; a possible D gene is TRBD2 (6 bases). V was shortened by 2 bases and J by 8 bases, with 16 bases between the two germline ends. Germline loops: CDR1 SGHVS, CDR2 FQNEAQ. CDR3 length: 15 amino acids. CDR3 DNA sequence: TGTGCCAGCAGCTTACTCGGGAGCCAGGTGGATGAGCAGTTCTTC. Its protein product is CASSLLGSQVDEQFF.

This clonotype was seen ten or more times. The chain uses TRBV7-8 and TRBJ2-1, with TRBD2 matching 11 bases. Germline lookup yields CDR1 SGHVS and CDR2 FQNEAQ. V lost 6 bases to trimming and J lost 9 bases; unmatched junction nucleotides: 13. CDR3 length equals 16 residues. This chain's CDR3 is CASRQTGTSGLLEQFF. In DNA, the CDR3 is TGTGCCAGCAGACAGACCGGGACTAGCGGCCTTCTTGAGCAGTTCTTC.

This clonotype came up many times. The gene calls are TRBV10-3 and TRBJ2-1; the D gene is possibly TRBD2 (6 bases). Looked up from germline, CDR1 is ENHRY and CDR2 is SYGVKD. The V end lost 6 bases, the J end lost 0 bases, and 12 bases lay between the germline ends. The CDR3 loop spans 15 amino acids. The CDR3, as DNA: TGTGCCATCAGCACCCGGGACTCCTCCTACAATGAGCAGTTCTTC. Translated, it gives CAISTRDSSYNEQFF.

This clonotype has at least ten counts. The V and J genes are TRBV29-1 and TRBJ2-3; D remains ambiguous. CDR3 length equals 14 residues. The V and J ends lost 7 bases and 0 bases respectively, with 14 bases between them. From germline, CDR1 is SQVTM and CDR2 ANQGSEA. The CDR3 here is CSGDGGVSTDTQYF. The DNA for the CDR3 is TGCAGCGGTGATGGTGGGGTAAGCACAGATACGCAGTATTTT.

V gene TRBV12-5 combines with J gene TRBJ2-1; 15 positions agree with TRBD2. Germline lookup yields CDR1 LGHNT and CDR2 FRNRAP. Losses at the gene ends were 2 bases for V and 2 bases for J; bases not matched to a gene: 7. The CDR3 is 19 amino acids. The CDR3 protein is CASGLPGLAGGPTYNEQFF. DNA of the CDR3: TGTGCTAGTGGTTTGCCTGGACTAGCGGGGGGGCCAACCTACAATGAGCAGTTCTTC.

This clonotype was detected many times. This rearrangement joins TRBV12-3 or TRBV12-4 to TRBJ2-5; 7 nucleotides match TRBD1. J lost 1 base, V lost 6 bases, and 2 bases had no gene match. The CDR3 consists of 13 residues. CDR3 in amino acids: CASSWDSQETQYF. The CDR3 nucleotides read TGTGCCAGCAGCTGGGACAGCCAAGAGACCCAGTACTTC.

This clonotype showed up many times. The CDR3 here is CASSLGVGGARETQYF. CDR3 bases: TGTGCCAGCAGCTTGGGGGTAGGAGGGGCACGGGAGACCCAGTACTTC. J is TRBJ2-5 and V is TRBV5-6; a possible D gene is TRBD2 (6 bases). The CDR3 is 16 residues long. Germline CDR1 is SGHDT and CDR2 is YYEEEE. V shed 0 bases and J shed 5 bases, with 17 bases lying between them. Together with reference TRBV5-6 and TRBJ2-5, the CDR3 gives the full variable domain: DAGVTQSPTHLIKTRGQQVTLRCSPKSGHDTVSWYQQALGQGPQFIFQYYEEEERQRGNFPDRFSGHQFPNYSSELNVNALLLGDSALYLCASSLGVGGARETQYFGPGTRLLVL.

This clonotype was observed at least ten times. J is TRBJ2-1 and V is TRBV19; possible D gene TRBD2, 5 bases. The CDR3 sequence is 15 residues long. The V and J ends lost 6 bases and 0 bases respectively, with 12 bases between them. Germline V gene lookup returns CDR1 LNHDA and CDR2 SQIVND (reference sequence). Here the CDR3 DNA reads TGTGCCAGTAGGACCAGCGGAGGCTCCTACAATGAGCAGTTCTTC. It specifies CASRTSGGSYNEQFF.

This clonotype turned up a few times. The V call is TRBV4-1, the J call TRBJ2-1; 7 bases are shared with TRBD1. With V trimmed by 0 bases and J by 5 bases, 1 base remained unmatched. The V gene's germline CDR1 is MGHRA and CDR2 YSYEKL. The CDR3 length is 14 residues. In DNA, the CDR3 is TGCGCCAGCAGCCAAGAAGACAGGGACAATGAGCAGTTCTTC. This codes for CASSQEDRDNEQFF.

The chain joins TRBV15 to TRBJ1-1; no clear D gene. The CDR3 contains 14 residues. In germline, CDR1 is LNHNV, CDR2 YYDKDF (reference sequence). With 1 base removed from V and 0 bases from J, the gap between germline ends came to 6 bases. The CDR3 reads CATSRVGVNTEAFF. The CDR3 DNA reads TGTGCCACCAGCAGAGTTGGTGTGAACACTGAAGCTTTCTTT.

This clonotype was seen more than once but under ten times. V usage is TRBV28 and J usage is TRBJ1-6; no reliable D call. Germline V gene sequence: CDR1 MDHEN, CDR2 SYDVKM. This CDR3 spans 14 amino acids. V dropped 6 bases and J dropped 9 bases, with 15 bases sitting between them. For the CDR3, the DNA is TGTGCCAGCAGACCAGTTAATCTTATTTCACCCCTCCACTTT. Translating gives CASRPVNLISPLHF. Using reference TRBV28 and TRBJ1-6 for the parts outside the CDR3, the full variable domain is DVKVTQSSRYLVKRTGEKVFLECVQDMDHENMFWYRQDPGLGLRLIYFSYDVKMKEKGDIPEGYSVSREKKERFSLILESASTNQTSMYLCASRPVNLISPLHFGNGTRLTVT.

In its sample, this clonotype was seen many times. The V gene is TRBV12-3 or TRBV12-4, the J gene TRBJ2-1, with 7 bases aligning to TRBD2. CDR3 length: 14 amino acids. Trimming cost V 2 bases and J 7 bases; bases outside gene matches: 5. The CDR3 is CASSLWGRENEQFF. The CDR3 DNA reads as TGTGCCAGCAGTTTATGGGGGAGGGAGAATGAGCAGTTCTTC.

The V call is TRBV20-1, the J call TRBJ2-3; TRBD2 aligns across 7 bases. V was clipped by 0 bases and J by 6 bases; unmatched bases: 6. CDR1 and CDR2 from the germline V gene are DFQATT and SNEGSKA (reference sequence). CDR3 length: 14 amino acids. The CDR3 coding sequence is TGCAGTGCTAGAGATTCGAGTAGCGGGGATACGCAGTATTTT. It codes for CSARDSSSGDTQYF.

The chain combines TRBV7-9 with TRBJ2-1; 7 bases match TRBD1. The V and J ends lost 4 bases and 4 bases, in that order; junction bases with no gene match: 13. Germline CDR1 and CDR2: SEHNR and FQNEAQ (reference sequence). The CDR3 length is 17 residues. CDR3 sequence: CASSSEGQIISYNEQFF. Written as DNA, the CDR3 is TGTGCCAGCAGCTCCGAGGGACAGATTATATCATACAATGAGCAGTTCTTC.

In its sample, this clonotype was seen a few times. In DNA, the CDR3 is TGCAGTGCTAGTGAGGGAGGAAACATTCAGTACTTC. Amino acid sequence: CSASEGGNIQYF. The chain is built from TRBV20-1 and TRBJ2-4, with a weak D call TRBD2 (6 bases). The CDR3 totals 12 residues. Germline values: CDR1 DFQATT, CDR2 SNEGSKA (reference sequence). Trimming pared 3 bases from V and 6 bases from J, leaving 9 bases between.

Many counts were recorded for this clonotype. The chain couples TRBV12-3 or TRBV12-4 to TRBJ2-7; TRBD1 is a possible D gene (6 bases). The germline V and J ends were trimmed by 6 bases and 2 bases, with 11 bases remaining between them. The CDR3 covers 13 residues. Here the CDR3 DNA reads TGTGCCAGCAGCCCCGAGGGGGCCTACGAGCAGTACTTC. Translated, it gives CASSPEGAYEQYF.

This clonotype came up a few times. This sequence joins TRBV4-1 and TRBJ2-1; tentative D call: TRBD1 (5 bases). Looked up from germline, CDR1 is MGHRA and CDR2 is YSYEKL. Trimming took off 4 bases at V and 6 bases at J, with 19 bases between the two ends. The length of the CDR3 is 16 residues. The CDR3 coding sequence is TGCGCCAGCAGCCCTTCCGACAGAGCAGTTGGCAATGAGCAGTTCTTC. Residues: CASSPSDRAVGNEQFF.

The J gene is TRBJ2-5, the V gene TRBV5-5; D is unclear. Trimming stripped 4 bases from V and 2 bases from J, with 9 bases between. Germline V gene data show CDR1 as SGHKS and CDR2 as YYEKEE (reference sequence). The CDR3 spans 13 residues. The CDR3 DNA reads as TGTGCCAGCAGCCCGCCAGTACAAGAGACCCAGTACTTC. Translated: CASSPPVQETQYF. The complete variable domain, with remaining parts taken from reference TRBV5-5 and TRBJ2-5, reads DAGVTQSPTHLIKTRGQQVTLRCSPISGHKSVSWYQQVLGQGPQFIFQYYEKEERGRGNFPDRFSARQFPNYSSELNVNALLLGDSALYLCASSPPVQETQYFGPGTRLLVL.

The rearrangement joins TRBV2 to TRBJ2-5; D might be TRBD2 (6 bases). The CDR3 runs 11 residues. In germline, CDR1 is SNHLY, CDR2 FYNNEI. The ends were cut back, 1 base at V and 9 bases at J, with 6 bases in the middle. The CDR3 region has the DNA TGTGCCAGCAGTGAAGGGGGGGCCCAGTACTTC. It yields the protein CASSEGGAQYF.